This T cell receptor beta chain was profiled in a study of identical twins' blood T cells. There are a few counts of this clonotype. TCRdb called the 5' RACE reads again in MiXCR, with one record for every CDR3 protein. The data show hundreds of thousands of distinct CDR3 sequences, with under 30% seen just once and 5.5% to 6.5% held by the top ten. Losses at the gene ends were 2 bases for V and 6 bases for J; bases not matched to a gene: 3. The CDR3 extends over 15 amino acids. The sequence was obtained from a woman aged 18-55 years in good health. The genes are TRBV12-3 or TRBV12-4 and TRBJ2-1; 11 bases map to TRBD2. The sequenced material came from PBMCs. This CDR3 reads CASSLYTSGSNEQFF. CDR3 nucleotide sequence: TGTGCCAGCAGTTTATATACTAGCGGGAGCAATGAGCAGTTCTTC.